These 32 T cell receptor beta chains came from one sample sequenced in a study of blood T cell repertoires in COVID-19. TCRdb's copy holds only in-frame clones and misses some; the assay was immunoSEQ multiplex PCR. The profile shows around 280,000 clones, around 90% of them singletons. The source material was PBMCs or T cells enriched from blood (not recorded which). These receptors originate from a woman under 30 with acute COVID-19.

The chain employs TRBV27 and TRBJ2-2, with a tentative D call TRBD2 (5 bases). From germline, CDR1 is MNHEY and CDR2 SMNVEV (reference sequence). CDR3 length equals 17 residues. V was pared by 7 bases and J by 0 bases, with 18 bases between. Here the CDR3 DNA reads TGTGCCAGCAAAGGCGCGGGCCAGGCCACGAACACCGGGGAGCTGTTTTTT. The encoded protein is CASKGAGQATNTGELFF.

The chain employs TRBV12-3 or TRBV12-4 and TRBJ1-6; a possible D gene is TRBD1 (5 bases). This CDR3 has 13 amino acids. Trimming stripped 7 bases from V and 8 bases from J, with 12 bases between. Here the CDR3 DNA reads TGTGCCAGCACCATCGGGGGGGATTCACCCCTCCACTTT. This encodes CASTIGGDSPLHF.

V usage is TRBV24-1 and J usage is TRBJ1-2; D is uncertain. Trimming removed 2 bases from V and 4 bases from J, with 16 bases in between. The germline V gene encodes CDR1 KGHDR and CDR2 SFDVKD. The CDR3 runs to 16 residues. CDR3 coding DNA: TGTGCCACCAGTGATTCCGAGGGAAAACTAGGCTATGGCTACACCTTC. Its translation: CATSDSEGKLGYGYTF.

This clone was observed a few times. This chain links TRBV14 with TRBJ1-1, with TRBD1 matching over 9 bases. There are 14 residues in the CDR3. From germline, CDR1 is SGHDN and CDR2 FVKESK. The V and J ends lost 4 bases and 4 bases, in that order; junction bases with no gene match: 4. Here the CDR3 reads CASSLTGGGTEAFF. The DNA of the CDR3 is TGTGCCAGCAGCCTGACAGGGGGAGGCACTGAAGCTTTCTTT.

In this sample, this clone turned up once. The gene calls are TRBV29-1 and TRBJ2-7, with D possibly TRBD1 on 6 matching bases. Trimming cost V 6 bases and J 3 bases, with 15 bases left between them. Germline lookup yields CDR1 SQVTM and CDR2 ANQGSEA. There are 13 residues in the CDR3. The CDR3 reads CSVHDRDNYEQYF. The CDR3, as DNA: TGCAGCGTCCACGACCGGGACAACTACGAGCAGTACTTC.

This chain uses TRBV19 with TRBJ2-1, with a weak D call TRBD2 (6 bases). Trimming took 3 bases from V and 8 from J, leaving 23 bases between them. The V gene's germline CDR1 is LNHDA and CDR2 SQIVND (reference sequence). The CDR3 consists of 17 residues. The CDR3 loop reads CASSMVPLATFGDEQFF. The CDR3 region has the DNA TGTGCCAGTAGTATGGTCCCCCTAGCGACGTTCGGCGATGAGCAGTTCTTC.

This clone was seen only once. CDR3 loop: CASRVGQAAAYEQYF. DNA for the CDR3: TGTGCCAGCAGGGTGGGACAGGCGGCGGCCTACGAGCAGTACTTC. The rearrangement links TRBV2 to TRBJ2-7, with TRBD1 matching 8 bases. Germline trimming cut 6 bases from V and 2 bases from J; bases unmatched to any gene: 9. The V gene's germline CDR1 is SNHLY and CDR2 FYNNEI. The CDR3 covers 15 residues. Full variable domain (outside the CDR3, taken from reference TRBV2 and TRBJ2-7): EPEVTQTPSHQVTQMGQEVILRCVPISNHLYFYWYRQILGQKVEFLVSFYNNEISEKSEIFDDQFSVERPDGSNFTLKIRSTKLEDSAMYFCASRVGQAAAYEQYFGPGTRLTVT.

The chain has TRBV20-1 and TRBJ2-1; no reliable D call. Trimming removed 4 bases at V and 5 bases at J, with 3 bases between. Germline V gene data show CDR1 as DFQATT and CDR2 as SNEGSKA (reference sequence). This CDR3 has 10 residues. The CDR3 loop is CSAIDNEQFF. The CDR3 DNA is TGCAGTGCTATCGACAATGAGCAGTTCTTC.

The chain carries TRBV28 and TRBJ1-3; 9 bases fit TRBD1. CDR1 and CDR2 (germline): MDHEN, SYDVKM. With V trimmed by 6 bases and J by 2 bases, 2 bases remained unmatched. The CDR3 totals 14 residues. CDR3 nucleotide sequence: TGTGCCAGCAGGGACAGGGGCGCTGGAAACACCATATATTTT. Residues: CASRDRGAGNTIYF.

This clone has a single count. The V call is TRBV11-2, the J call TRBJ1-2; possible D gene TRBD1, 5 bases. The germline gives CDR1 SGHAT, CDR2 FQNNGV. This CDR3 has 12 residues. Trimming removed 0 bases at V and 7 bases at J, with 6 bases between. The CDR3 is CASSLDRVGYTF. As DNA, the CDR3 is TGTGCCAGCAGCTTAGACAGGGTTGGCTACACCTTC.

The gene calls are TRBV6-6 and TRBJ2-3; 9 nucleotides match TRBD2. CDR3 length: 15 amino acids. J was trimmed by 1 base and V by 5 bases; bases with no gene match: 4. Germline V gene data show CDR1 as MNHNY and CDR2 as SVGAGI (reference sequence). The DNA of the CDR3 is TGTGCCAGCAGTAGTAGCGGGAGTCGCACAGATACGCAGTATTTT. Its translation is CASSSSGSRTDTQYF.

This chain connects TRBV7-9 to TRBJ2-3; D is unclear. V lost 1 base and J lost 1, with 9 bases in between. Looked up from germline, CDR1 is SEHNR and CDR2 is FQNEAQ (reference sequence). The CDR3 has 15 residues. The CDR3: CASSLGGTRTDTQYF. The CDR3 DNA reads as TGTGCCAGCAGCTTAGGAGGCACCCGCACAGATACGCAGTATTTT.

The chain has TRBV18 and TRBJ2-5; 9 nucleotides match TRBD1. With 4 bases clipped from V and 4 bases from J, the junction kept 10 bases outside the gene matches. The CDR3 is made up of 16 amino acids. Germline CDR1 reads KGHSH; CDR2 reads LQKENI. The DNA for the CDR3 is TGTGCCAGCTCACTTACCGGGACAGGGCAGCGAGAGACCCAGTACTTC. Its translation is CASSLTGTGQRETQYF. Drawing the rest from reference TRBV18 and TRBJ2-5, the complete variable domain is NAGVMQNPRHLVRRRGQEARLRCSPMKGHSHVYWYRQLPEEGLKFMVYLQKENIIDESGMPKERFSAEFPKEGPSILRIQQVVRGDSAAYFCASSLTGTGQRETQYFGPGTRLLVL.

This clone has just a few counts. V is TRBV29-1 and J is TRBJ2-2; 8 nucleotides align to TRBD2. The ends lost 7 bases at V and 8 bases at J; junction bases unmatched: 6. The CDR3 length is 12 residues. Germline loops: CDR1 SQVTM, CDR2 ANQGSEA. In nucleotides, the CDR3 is TGCAGCGGTGTTCGCGGGAGGGGGGAGCTGTTTTTT. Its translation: CSGVRGRGELFF.

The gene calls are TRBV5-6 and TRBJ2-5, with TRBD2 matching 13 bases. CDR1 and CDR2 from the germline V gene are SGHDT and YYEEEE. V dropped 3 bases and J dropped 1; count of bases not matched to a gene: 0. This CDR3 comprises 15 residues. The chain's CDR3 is CASSWTSGSQETQYF. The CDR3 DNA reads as TGTGCCAGCAGCTGGACTAGCGGGAGCCAAGAGACCCAGTACTTC.

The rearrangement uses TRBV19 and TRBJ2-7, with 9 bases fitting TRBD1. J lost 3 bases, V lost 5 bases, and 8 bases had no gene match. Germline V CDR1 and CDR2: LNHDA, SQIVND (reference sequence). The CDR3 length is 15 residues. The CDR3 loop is CASSRRGQGGYEQYF. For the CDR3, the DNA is TGTGCCAGTAGTCGCCGGGGACAGGGAGGCTACGAGCAGTACTTC.

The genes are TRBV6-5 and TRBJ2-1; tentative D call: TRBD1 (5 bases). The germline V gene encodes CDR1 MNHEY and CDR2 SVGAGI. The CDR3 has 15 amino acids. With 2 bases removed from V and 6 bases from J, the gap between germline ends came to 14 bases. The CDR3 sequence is CASSYKGVRGNEQFF. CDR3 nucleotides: TGTGCCAGCAGTTACAAAGGGGTACGAGGCAATGAGCAGTTCTTC.

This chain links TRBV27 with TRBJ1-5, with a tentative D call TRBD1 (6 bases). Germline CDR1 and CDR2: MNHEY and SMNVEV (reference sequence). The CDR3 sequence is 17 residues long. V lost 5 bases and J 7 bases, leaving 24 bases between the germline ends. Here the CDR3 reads CASSPNLWGGRSQPQHF. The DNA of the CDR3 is TGTGCCAGCAGTCCTAACCTTTGGGGGGGGCGCAGCCAGCCCCAGCATTTT.

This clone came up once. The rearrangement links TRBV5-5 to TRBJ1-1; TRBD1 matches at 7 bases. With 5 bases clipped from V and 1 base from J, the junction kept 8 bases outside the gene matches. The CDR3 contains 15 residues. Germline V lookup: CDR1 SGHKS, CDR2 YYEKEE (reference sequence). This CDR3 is CASSLQGPSNTEAFF. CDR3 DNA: TGTGCCAGCAGTTTACAGGGGCCGTCGAACACTGAAGCTTTCTTT.

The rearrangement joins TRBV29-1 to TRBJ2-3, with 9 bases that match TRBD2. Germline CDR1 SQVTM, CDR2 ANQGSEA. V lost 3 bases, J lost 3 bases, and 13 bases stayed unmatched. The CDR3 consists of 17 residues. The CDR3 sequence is CSVDKGGRGRVTDTQYF. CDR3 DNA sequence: TGCAGCGTTGATAAAGGCGGGAGGGGCCGGGTAACAGATACGCAGTATTTT.

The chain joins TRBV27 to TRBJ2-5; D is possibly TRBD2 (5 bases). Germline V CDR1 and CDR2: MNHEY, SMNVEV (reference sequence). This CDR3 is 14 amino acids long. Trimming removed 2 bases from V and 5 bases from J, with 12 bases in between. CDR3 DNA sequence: TGTGCCAGCAGTTTAAGTTCGGGGTCGGAGACCCAGTACTTC. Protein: CASSLSSGSETQYF.

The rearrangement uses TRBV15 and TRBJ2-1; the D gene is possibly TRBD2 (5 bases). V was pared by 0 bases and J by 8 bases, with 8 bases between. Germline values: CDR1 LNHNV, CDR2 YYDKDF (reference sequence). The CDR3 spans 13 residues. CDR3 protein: CATSRDFGDEQFF. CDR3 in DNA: TGTGCCACCAGCAGAGACTTCGGGGATGAGCAGTTCTTC.

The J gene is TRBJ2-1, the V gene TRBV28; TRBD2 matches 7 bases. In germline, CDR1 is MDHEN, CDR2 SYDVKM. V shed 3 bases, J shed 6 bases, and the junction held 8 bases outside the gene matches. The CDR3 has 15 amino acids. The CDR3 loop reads CASSFVASGPNEQFF. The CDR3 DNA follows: TGTGCCAGCAGTTTCGTCGCTAGCGGACCCAATGAGCAGTTCTTC.

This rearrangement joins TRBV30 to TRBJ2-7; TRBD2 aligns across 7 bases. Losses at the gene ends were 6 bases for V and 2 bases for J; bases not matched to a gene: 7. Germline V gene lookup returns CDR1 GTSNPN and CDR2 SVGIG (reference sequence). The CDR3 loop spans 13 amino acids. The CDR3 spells CACRAAGAYEQYF. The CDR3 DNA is TGTGCCTGCCGCGCCGCGGGAGCCTACGAGCAGTACTTC. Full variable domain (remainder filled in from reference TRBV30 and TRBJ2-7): SQTIHQWPATLVQPVGSPLSLECTVEGTSNPNLYWYRQAAGRGLQLLFYSVGIGQISSEVPQNLSASRPQDRQFILSSKKLLLSDSGFYLCACRAAGAYEQYFGPGTRLTVT.

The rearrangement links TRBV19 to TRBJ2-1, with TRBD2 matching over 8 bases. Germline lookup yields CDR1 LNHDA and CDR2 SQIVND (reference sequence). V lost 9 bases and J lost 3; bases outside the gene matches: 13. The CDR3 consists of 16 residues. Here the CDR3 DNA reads TGTGCCAGCAAGTCCTCGTCGGGAGGGTTCTACAATGAGCAGTTCTTC. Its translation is CASKSSSGGFYNEQFF.

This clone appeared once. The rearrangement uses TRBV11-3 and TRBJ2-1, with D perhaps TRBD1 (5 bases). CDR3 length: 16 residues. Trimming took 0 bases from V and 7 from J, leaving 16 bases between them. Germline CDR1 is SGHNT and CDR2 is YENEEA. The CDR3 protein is CASSLEGSRGWNEQFF. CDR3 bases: TGTGCCAGCAGCTTAGAGGGAAGTAGGGGCTGGAATGAGCAGTTCTTC.

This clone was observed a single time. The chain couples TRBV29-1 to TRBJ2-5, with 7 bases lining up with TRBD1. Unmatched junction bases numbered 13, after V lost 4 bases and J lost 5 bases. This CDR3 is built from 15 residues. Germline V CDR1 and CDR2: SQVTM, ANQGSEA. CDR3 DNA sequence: TGCAGCGTTGGGGGATTGGGACAGCCCGGGGAGACCCAGTACTTC. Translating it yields CSVGGLGQPGETQYF.

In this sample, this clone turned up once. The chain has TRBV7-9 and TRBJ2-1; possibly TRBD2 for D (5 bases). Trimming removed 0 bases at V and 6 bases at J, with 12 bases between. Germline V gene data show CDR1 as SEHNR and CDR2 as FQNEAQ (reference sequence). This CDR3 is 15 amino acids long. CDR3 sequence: CASSLAGALGNEQFF. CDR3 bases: TGTGCCAGCAGCTTAGCGGGAGCGTTGGGCAATGAGCAGTTCTTC.

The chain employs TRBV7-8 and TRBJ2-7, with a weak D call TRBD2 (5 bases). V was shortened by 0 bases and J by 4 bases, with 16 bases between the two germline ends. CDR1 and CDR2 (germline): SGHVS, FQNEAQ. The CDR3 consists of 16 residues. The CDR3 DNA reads TGTGCCAGCAGCTTAGCTCTAGCCAACCTCCCGTACGAGCAGTACTTC. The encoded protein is CASSLALANLPYEQYF.

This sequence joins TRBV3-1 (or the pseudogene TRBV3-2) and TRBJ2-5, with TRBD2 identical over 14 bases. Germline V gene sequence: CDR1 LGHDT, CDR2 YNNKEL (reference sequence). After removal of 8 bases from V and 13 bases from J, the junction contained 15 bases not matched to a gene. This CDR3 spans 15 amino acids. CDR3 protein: CASGPLGLAGDLGYF. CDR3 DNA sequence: TGTGCCAGCGGCCCCTTGGGACTAGCGGGAGACCTCGGGTACTTC.

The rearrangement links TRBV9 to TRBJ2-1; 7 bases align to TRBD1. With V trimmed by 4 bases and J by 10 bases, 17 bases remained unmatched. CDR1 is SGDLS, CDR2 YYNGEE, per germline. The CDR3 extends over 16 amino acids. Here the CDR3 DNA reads TGTGCCAGCAGCCCATCCTCTGGGACAGCCACTACGGAGCAGTTCTTC. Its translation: CASSPSSGTATTEQFF. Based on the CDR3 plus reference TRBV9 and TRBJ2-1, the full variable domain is DSGVTQTPKHLITATGQRVTLRCSPRSGDLSVYWYQQSLDQGLQFLIQYYNGEERAKGNILERFSAQQFPDLHSELNLSSLELGDSALYFCASSPSSGTATTEQFFGPGTRLTVL.

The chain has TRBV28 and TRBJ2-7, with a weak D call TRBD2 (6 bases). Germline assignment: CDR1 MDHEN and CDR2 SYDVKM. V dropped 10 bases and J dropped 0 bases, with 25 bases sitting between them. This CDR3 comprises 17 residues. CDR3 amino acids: CATKFGPAGTDSYEQYF. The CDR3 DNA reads TGTGCCACCAAGTTCGGTCCGGCCGGGACTGACTCCTACGAGCAGTACTTC.